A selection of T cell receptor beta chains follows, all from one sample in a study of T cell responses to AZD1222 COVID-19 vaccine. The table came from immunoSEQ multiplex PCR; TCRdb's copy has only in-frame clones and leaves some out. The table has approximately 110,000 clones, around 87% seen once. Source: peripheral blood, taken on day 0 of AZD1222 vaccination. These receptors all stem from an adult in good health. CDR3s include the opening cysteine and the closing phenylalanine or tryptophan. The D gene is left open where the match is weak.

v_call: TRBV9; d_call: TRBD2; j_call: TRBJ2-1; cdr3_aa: CARSGLSGVYNEQFF; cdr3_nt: TGTGCCAGAAGCGGCCTTAGCGGGGTCTACAATGAGCAGTTCTTC
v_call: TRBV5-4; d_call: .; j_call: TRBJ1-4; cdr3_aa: CASSLGGHLQEKLFF; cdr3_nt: TGTGCCAGCAGTTTGGGGGGACATCTTCAAGAAAAACTGTTTTTT
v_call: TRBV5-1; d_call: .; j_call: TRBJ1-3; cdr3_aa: CASSSGNTIYF; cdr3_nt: TGCGCCAGCAGTTCTGGAAACACCATATATTTT
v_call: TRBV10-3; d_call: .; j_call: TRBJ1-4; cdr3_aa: CAISEQEREKLFF; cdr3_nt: TGTGCCATCAGTGAACAGGAAAGGGAAAAACTGTTTTTT
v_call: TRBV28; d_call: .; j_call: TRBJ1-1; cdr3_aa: CASSRGPNTEAFF; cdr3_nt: TGTGCCAGCAGTCGGGGACCGAACACTGAAGCTTTCTTT
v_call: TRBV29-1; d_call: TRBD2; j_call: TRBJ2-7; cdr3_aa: CSVGLAGPYEQYF; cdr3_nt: TGCAGCGTCGGACTAGCGGGACCCTACGAGCAGTACTTC
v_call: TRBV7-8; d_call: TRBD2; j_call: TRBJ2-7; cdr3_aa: CASSLGLARGHEQYF; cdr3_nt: TGTGCCAGCAGCTTAGGACTAGCGAGAGGCCACGAGCAGTACTTC
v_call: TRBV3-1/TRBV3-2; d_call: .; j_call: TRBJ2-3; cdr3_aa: CASSQRPDGPDTQYF; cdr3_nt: TGTGCCAGCAGCCAAAGACCGGACGGTCCAGATACGCAGTATTTT
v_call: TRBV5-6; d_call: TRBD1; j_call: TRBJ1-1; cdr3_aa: CASSTGTEWKAFF; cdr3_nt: TGTGCCAGCAGCACAGGGACAGAATGGAAAGCTTTCTTT
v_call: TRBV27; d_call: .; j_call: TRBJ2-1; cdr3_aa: CASSFSGLNEQFF; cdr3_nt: TGTGCCAGCAGTTTTTCAGGGCTCAATGAGCAGTTCTTC